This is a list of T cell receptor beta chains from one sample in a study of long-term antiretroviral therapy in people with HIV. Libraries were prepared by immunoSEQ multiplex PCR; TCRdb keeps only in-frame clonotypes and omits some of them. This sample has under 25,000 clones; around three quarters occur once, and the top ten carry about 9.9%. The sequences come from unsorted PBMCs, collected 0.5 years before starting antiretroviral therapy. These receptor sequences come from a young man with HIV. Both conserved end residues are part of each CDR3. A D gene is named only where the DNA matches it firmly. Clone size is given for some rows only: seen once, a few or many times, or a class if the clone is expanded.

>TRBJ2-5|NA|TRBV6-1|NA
CASSEGLGGGGETQYF
TGTGCCAGCAGTGAAGGCCTAGGGGGAGGGGGGGAGACCCAGTACTTC
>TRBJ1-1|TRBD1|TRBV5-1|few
CASSGSGQGNTEAFF
TGCGCCAGCAGCGGATCGGGACAGGGGAACACTGAAGCTTTCTTT
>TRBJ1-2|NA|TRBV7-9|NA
CASSTGGGRGGYTF
TGTGCCAGCAGCACCGGAGGGGGGCGCGGGGGCTACACCTTC
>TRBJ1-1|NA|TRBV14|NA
CASSQEDNEAFF
TGTGCCAGCAGCCAAGAAGACAATGAAGCTTTCTTT
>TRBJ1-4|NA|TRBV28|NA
CASRPPDWISNEKLFF
TGTGCCAGCAGACCGCCCGACTGGATCTCGAATGAAAAACTGTTTTTT
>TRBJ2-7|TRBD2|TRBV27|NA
CASSSRRTSGREHEQYF
TGTGCCAGCAGTTCCCGCCGGACTAGCGGGAGGGAACACGAGCAGTACTTC
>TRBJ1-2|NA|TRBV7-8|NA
CASSSPESLLSLYGYTF
TGTGCCAGCAGCTCCCCGGAAAGCTTGCTATCTTTATATGGCTACACCTTC
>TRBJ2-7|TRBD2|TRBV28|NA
CASSVASGYYEQYF
TGTGCCAGCAGCGTGGCTAGCGGATACTACGAGCAGTACTTC
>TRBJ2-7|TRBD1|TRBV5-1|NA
CASSIRTGSSEQYF
TGCGCCAGCAGCATCAGGACAGGGTCGTCCGAGCAGTACTTC
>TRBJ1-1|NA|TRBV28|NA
CASSARTLSTEAFF
TGTGCCAGCAGTGCGAGGACCTTGAGCACTGAAGCTTTCTTT
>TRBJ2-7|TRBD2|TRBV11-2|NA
CASSSLAGVPEQYF
TGTGCCAGCAGTTCCCTAGCGGGAGTGCCCGAGCAGTACTTC
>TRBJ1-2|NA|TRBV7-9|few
CASSSDSYGYTF
TGTGCCAGCAGCTCCGACTCCTATGGCTACACCTTC
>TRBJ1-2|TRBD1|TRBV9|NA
CASSPPSEGQTYGYTF
TGTGCCAGCAGCCCACCATCAGAGGGACAGACCTATGGCTACACCTTC
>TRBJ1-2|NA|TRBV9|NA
CASSVSRSGLAYGYTF
TGTGCCAGCAGCGTATCCCGTTCAGGGTTGGCCTATGGCTACACCTTC
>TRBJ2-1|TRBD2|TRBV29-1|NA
CSVDPWAGGVF
TGCAGCGTCGACCCCTGGGCGGGAGGTGTCTTC
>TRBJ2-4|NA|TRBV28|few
CASSLQAYKNIQYF
TGTGCCAGCAGTTTACAGGCCTACAAAAACATTCAGTACTTC
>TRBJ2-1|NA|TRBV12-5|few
CASGFAYEQFF
TGTGCTAGTGGTTTTGCGTATGAGCAGTTCTTC
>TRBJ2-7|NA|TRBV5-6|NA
CASSLLSYEQYF
TGTGCCAGCAGCTTGTTGAGCTACGAGCAGTACTTC
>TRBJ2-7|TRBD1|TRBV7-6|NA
CASSLATGQGLYEQYF
TGTGCCAGCAGCTTAGCAACGGGACAGGGGCTCTACGAGCAGTACTTC
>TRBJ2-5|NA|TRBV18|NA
CASSFQETQYF
TGTGCCAGCTCATTCCAAGAGACCCAGTACTTC
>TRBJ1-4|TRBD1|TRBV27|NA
CASSVTGAREKLFF
TGTGCCAGCAGTGTGACAGGGGCTAGGGAAAAACTGTTTTTT
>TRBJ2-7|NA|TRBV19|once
CASSISGAYEQYF
TGTGCCAGTAGTATATCCGGGGCCTACGAGCAGTACTTC
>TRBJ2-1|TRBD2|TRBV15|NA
CATSRDRRGLAGRGWDYNEQFF
TGTGCCACCAGCAGAGATCGCCGGGGACTAGCGGGCCGTGGTTGGGACTACAATGAGCAGTTCTTC
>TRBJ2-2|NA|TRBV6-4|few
CASSSGNTGELFF
TGTGCCAGCAGTAGCGGGAACACCGGGGAGCTGTTTTTT
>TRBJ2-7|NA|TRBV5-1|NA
CASSLVLHGGRSYEQYF
TGCGCCAGCAGCTTGGTCCTCCACGGGGGTCGGTCCTACGAGCAGTACTTC
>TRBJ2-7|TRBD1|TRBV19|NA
CASSTGVEQYF
TGTGCCAGTTCTACAGGGGTCGAGCAGTACTTC
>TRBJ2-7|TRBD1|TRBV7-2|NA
CASTLGGFYEQYF
TGTGCCAGCACCTTAGGGGGCTTCTACGAGCAGTACTTC
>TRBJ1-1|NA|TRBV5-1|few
CASSKGTIAFF
TGCGCCAGCAGCAAGGGGACAATAGCTTTCTTT
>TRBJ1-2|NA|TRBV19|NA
CASSIDRGSNYGYTF
TGTGCCAGTAGTATAGATCGTGGTTCGAACTATGGCTACACCTTC
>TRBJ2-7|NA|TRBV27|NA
CASSLFLQGTYEQYF
TGTGCCAGCAGTTTATTTTTACAGGGTACCTACGAGCAGTACTTC
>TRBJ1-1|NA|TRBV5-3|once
CARSGALASAPEAFF
TGTGCCAGAAGCGGGGCACTGGCTTCGGCGCCTGAAGCTTTCTTT
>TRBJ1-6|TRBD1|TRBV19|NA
CASSIWSGGAENSPLHF
TGTGCCAGTAGTATCTGGTCAGGGGGCGCGGAGAATTCACCCCTCCACTTT
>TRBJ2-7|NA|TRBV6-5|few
CASSRPTGQTGEQYF
TGTGCCAGCAGCCGCCCGACAGGTCAGACGGGGGAGCAGTACTTC
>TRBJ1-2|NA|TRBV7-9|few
CASSLVDSGGSGYTF
TGTGCCAGCAGCTTAGTGGATAGTGGGGGCAGTGGCTACACCTTC
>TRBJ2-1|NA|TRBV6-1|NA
CASSEAATLTLYNEQFF
TGTGCCAGCAGTGAAGCAGCGACTCTGACCTTATACAATGAGCAGTTCTTC
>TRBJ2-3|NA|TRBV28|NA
CASSTWDKSTDTQYF
TGTGCCAGCAGTACCTGGGACAAAAGCACAGATACGCAGTATTTT
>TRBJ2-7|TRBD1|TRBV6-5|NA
CASSYWGQGISEQYF
TGTGCCAGCAGTTACTGGGGACAGGGGATAAGTGAGCAGTACTTC
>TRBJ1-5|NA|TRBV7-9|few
CASSLGGDQPQHF
TGTGCCAGCAGCTTAGGGGGGGATCAGCCCCAGCATTTT
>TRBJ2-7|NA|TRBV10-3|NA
CAISESRERDYEQYF
TGTGCCATCAGTGAGTCAAGGGAGAGGGACTACGAGCAGTACTTC
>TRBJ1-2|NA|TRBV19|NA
CASRDILTANYGYTF
TGTGCCAGTAGGGACATTTTAACCGCTAACTATGGCTACACCTTC
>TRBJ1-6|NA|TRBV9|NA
CASSPHSSSYNSPLHF
TGTGCCAGCAGCCCCCACAGTAGCTCCTATAATTCACCCCTCCACTTT
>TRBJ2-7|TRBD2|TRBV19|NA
CASSIGTSGSYEQYF
TGTGCCAGTAGTATAGGGACTAGCGGGAGCTACGAGCAGTACTTC
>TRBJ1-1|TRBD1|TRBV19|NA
CASLPGQGAEAFF
TGTGCCAGCTTACCGGGACAGGGGGCAGAAGCTTTCTTT
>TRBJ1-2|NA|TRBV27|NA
CASSLIMREKYSGYTF
TGTGCCAGCAGTTTAATTATGAGGGAAAAGTATAGTGGCTACACCTTC
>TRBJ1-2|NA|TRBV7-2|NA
CASSLASALDYGYTF
TGTGCCAGCAGCTTAGCTTCAGCCCTTGACTATGGCTACACCTTC
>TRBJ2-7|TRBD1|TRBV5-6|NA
CASSLGDRSYEQYF
TGTGCCAGCAGCTTAGGGGACAGGTCCTACGAGCAGTACTTC
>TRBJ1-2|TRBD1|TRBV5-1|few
CASSSDFLQGVKYGYTF
TGCGCCAGCAGCTCGGACTTCCTACAGGGGGTGAAATATGGCTACACCTTC
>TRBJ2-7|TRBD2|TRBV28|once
CASSLSASGRYGVGYEQYF
TGTGCCAGCAGTTTATCGGCTAGCGGGAGATATGGGGTGGGCTACGAGCAGTACTTC
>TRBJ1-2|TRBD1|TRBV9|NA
CASSVGTGTNYGYTF
TGTGCCAGCAGCGTGGGGACAGGAACTAACTATGGCTACACCTTC
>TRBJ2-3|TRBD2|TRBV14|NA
CASSPGGGATDTQYF
TGTGCCAGCAGCCCAGGCGGGGGGGCTACAGATACGCAGTATTTT
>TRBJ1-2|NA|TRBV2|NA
CASSDRVENYGYTF
TGTGCCAGCAGTGACAGGGTGGAGAACTATGGCTACACCTTC
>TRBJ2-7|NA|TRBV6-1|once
CASSAIGTHTYEQYF
TGTGCCAGCAGTGCGATCGGGACCCACACCTACGAGCAGTACTTC
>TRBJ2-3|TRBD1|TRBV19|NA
CASSPTGGGLDTQYF
TGTGCCAGTAGTCCTACAGGGGGCGGACTGGATACGCAGTATTTT
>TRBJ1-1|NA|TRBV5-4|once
CASSLYLTEAFF
TGTGCCAGCAGCTTGTACCTTACTGAAGCTTTCTTT